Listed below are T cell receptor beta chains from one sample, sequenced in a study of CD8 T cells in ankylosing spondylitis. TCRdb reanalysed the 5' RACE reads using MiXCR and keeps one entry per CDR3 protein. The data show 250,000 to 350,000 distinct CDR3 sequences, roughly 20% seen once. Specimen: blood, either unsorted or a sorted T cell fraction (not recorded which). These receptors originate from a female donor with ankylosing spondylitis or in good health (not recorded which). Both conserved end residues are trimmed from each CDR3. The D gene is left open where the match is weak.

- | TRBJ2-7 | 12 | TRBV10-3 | AISDQGSSYEQY
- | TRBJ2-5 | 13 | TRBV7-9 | ASSLRGNYQETQY
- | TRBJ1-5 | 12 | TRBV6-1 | ASSFGRANQPQH
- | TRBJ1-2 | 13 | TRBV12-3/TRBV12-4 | ATARGGPPNYGYT
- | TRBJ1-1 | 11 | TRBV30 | AWRSGTNTEAF
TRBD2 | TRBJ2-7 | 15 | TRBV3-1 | ASSPSGLAGGPGEQY
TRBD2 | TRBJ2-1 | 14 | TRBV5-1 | ASSSGAGGEIGEQF
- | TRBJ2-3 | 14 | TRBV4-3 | ASSQDRGTSTDTQY
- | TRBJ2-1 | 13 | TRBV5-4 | ASSRGTPSGNEQF
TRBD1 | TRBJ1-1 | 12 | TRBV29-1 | SSTAGGMNTEAF
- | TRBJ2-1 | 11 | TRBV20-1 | SARPSSYNEQF
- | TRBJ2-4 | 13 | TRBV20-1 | SAQQDNLAKNIQY
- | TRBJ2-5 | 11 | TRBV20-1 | SASPPGGETQY
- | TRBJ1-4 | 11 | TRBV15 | ATRGATNEKLF
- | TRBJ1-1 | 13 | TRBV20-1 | SARGSGFMNTEAF
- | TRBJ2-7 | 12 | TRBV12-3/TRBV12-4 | ASSLFEGSYEQY
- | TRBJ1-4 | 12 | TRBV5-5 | ASSFRLQPEKLF
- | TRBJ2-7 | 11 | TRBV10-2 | ASSTGTSYEQY
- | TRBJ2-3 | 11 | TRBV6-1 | ASRLLVVDTQY
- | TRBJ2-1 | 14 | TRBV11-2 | ASSSRIAVRGNEQF
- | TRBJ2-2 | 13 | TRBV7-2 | ASSVPLWGTGELF
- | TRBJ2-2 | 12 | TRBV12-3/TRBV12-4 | ASRPNRNTGELF
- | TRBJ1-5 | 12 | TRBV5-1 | ASSPDGPGQPQH
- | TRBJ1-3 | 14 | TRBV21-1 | ASSKGGVSSGNTIY
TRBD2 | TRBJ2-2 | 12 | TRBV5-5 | ASSLGAGTGELF
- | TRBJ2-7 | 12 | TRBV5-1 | ASSGSGGGDEQY
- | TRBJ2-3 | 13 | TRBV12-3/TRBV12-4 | ASSLAFRGTDTQY
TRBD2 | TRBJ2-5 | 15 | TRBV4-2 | ASSQDRGRLAQETQY
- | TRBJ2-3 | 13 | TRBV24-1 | ATSDLVRGTDTQY
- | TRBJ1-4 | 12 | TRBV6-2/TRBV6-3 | ASSSSASNEKLF
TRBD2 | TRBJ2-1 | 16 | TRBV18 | ASSPGLAGIDSYNEQF
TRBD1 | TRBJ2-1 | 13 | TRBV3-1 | ASSFRDRSYNEQF
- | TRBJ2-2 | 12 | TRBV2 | ASRRDSNTGELF
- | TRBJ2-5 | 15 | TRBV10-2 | ASRRGRGIDLQETQY
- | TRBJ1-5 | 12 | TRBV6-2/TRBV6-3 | ASSSTRNNQPQH
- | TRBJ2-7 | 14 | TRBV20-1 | SARAGPPHLAYEQY
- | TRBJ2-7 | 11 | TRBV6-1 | ASRSVSSYEQY